These 19 T cell receptor beta chains were all obtained from the same sample, sequenced in a study of a mutant IDH1 vaccine in newly diagnosed glioma. This sample's time point: week 5, during vaccination. It was 300 ug of mutant IDH1 20-mer peptide that made up each vaccine dose, given with topical imiquimod. The data were produced by immunoSEQ multiplex PCR, yet TCRdb's version contains in-frame clones alone and is incomplete. The sample lists about 54,000 clones; about 80% were seen once. Antigen specificity for these receptors is unknown. This specimen consisted of PBMCs, obtained from a glioma patient whose treatment included an IDH1 peptide vaccine. These receptors originate from a man aged 25-40 years with glioma.

The chain joins TRBV12-1 to TRBJ2-4. TRBV12-1 is listed as a pseudogene. CDR3 length equals 17 residues. The CDR3 here is CASSFGEWASMGNIQYF. CDR3 DNA: TGTGCCAGCAGCTTTGGGGAATGGGCTTCAATGGGAAACATTCAGTACTTC.

Details on this clone: In the same sample, other DNA sequences code for this CDR3. The rearrangement links TRBV5-4 to TRBJ2-2; 7 bases fit TRBD2. V lost 3 bases and J lost 7; bases outside the gene matches: 9. There are 15 residues in the CDR3. Germline V CDR1 and CDR2: SGHNT, YYREEE (reference sequence). CDR3 nucleotide sequence: TGTGCCAGCAGCTCGGGGGGAGGGGAGGGCGGGGAGCTGTTTTTT. Its protein is CASSSGGGEGGELFF.

This clone was detected only a few times. The chain carries TRBV9 and TRBJ1-1, with 7 bases fitting TRBD1. The length of the CDR3 is 16 residues. CDR1 is SGDLS and CDR2 is YYNGEE in the germline V gene. V was pared by 3 bases and J by 1 base, with 9 bases of the junction left unmatched. This chain's CDR3 is CASSAREGAKNTEAFF. In DNA form, the CDR3 reads TGTGCCAGCAGCGCAAGGGAGGGGGCGAAGAACACTGAAGCTTTCTTT.

The rearrangement uses TRBV5-1 and TRBJ1-1; no clear D. Germline V gene lookup returns CDR1 SGHRS and CDR2 YFSETQ. V shed 1 base and J shed 0 bases, with 7 bases lying between them. The length of the CDR3 is 14 residues. The CDR3, as DNA: TGCGCCAGCAGCTTGTGGGGAGTGAACACTGAAGCTTTCTTT. It encodes CASSLWGVNTEAFF.

CDR3 sequence reads: CASSFLTSGGKETQYF. CDR3 DNA sequence: TGTGCCAGCAGCTTCCTTACTAGCGGGGGGAAAGAGACCCAGTACTTC. The rearrangement links TRBV5-6 to TRBJ2-5, with 12 bases identical to TRBD2. Losses at the gene ends were 2 bases for V and 3 bases for J; bases not matched to a gene: 5. The germline V gene has CDR1 SGHDT and CDR2 YYEEEE. The CDR3 sequence is 16 residues long.

The V gene is TRBV2, the J gene TRBJ1-5, with 8 nucleotides matching TRBD1. The germline gives CDR1 SNHLY, CDR2 FYNNEI. With V trimmed by 6 bases and J by 0 bases, 7 bases remained unmatched. The CDR3 sequence is 16 residues long. The CDR3 protein is CASRRDRGGSNQPQHF. For the CDR3, the DNA is TGTGCCAGCAGACGCGACAGGGGAGGTAGCAATCAGCCCCAGCATTTT. Looking up the rest from reference TRBV2 and TRBJ1-5 gives the full variable domain: EPEVTQTPSHQVTQMGQEVILRCVPISNHLYFYWYRQILGQKVEFLVSFYNNEISEKSEIFDDQFSVERPDGSNFTLKIRSTKLEDSAMYFCASRRDRGGSNQPQHFGDGTRLSIL.

V is TRBV19 and J is TRBJ2-5; D not certain. Germline-derived CDR1 and CDR2 are LNHDA and SQIVND (reference sequence). V was cut by 3 bases and J by 10 bases, with 18 bases left in between. The CDR3 length is 14 residues. The CDR3 DNA reads TGTGCCAGTAGTATTGGACCGGCCCGGATCGGCCAGTACTTC. Translated, it gives CASSIGPARIGQYF.

The V call is TRBV4-1, the J call TRBJ1-2; D ambiguous. Germline V gives CDR1 MGHRA, CDR2 YSYEKL. CDR3 length equals 14 residues. V shed 3 bases and J shed 8 bases, with 16 bases lying between them. The CDR3, as DNA: TGCGCCAGCAGCCAGATACTCCCGCTCCGAGGCTACACCTTC. Translated, it gives CASSQILPLRGYTF.

J is TRBJ1-5 and V is TRBV7-8, with TRBD1 as a possible D gene (6 bases). V was trimmed by 2 bases and J by 9 bases, leaving 11 bases between them. The CDR3 covers 13 residues. Looked up from germline, CDR1 is SGHVS and CDR2 is FQNEAQ. In nucleotides, the CDR3 is TGTGCCAGCAGCTTAATGGGGGGCGGGCCCCAGCATTTT. This codes for CASSLMGGGPQHF.

Concerning this clone: The junction departs from germline at one end; a sequencing error may be responsible. V and J are TRBV5-5 and TRBJ1-1; D uncertain. CDR1 and CDR2 (germline): SGHKS, YYEKEE (reference sequence). The CDR3 sequence is 12 residues long. This chain's CDR3 is CASSYGNAEAFF. The CDR3 DNA follows: TGTGCCAGCAGCTATGGGAACGCTGAAGCTTTCTTT.

The chain is built from TRBV28 and TRBJ1-4, with 7 bases that match TRBD1. With 7 bases clipped from V and 1 base from J, the junction kept 9 bases outside the gene matches. The germline V gene encodes CDR1 MDHEN and CDR2 SYDVKM. The CDR3 loop spans 16 amino acids. This CDR3 is CASKEGRGRTNEKLFF. The CDR3 nucleotides read TGTGCCAGCAAAGAGGGCAGGGGGAGAACTAATGAAAAACTGTTTTTT.

The CDR3 protein is CASSPPAGREQYF. In DNA form, the CDR3 reads TGTGCCAGCAGCCCCCCGGCAGGACGCGAGCAGTACTTC. The chain carries TRBV7-9 and TRBJ2-5; the D is unclear. The J call may be wrong; the DNA end is better matched by TRBJ2-7. The CDR3 is made up of 13 amino acids. Germline CDR1 and CDR2: SEHNR and FQNEAQ (reference sequence).

The rearrangement links TRBV7-2 to TRBJ1-1; 7 nucleotides match TRBD1. This CDR3 has 13 residues. V was clipped by 5 bases and J by 5 bases; unmatched bases: 5. Germline V gene sequence: CDR1 SGHTA, CDR2 FQGNSA. The CDR3: CASSRQGKTEAFF. As DNA, the CDR3 is TGTGCCAGCAGCCGACAGGGTAAAACTGAAGCTTTCTTT.

The chain combines TRBV9 with TRBJ2-1; D is undetermined. The V end lost 3 bases, the J end lost 0 bases, and 10 bases lay between the germline ends. The CDR3 loop spans 15 amino acids. Germline CDR1 SGDLS, CDR2 YYNGEE. The CDR3 DNA sequence: TGTGCCAGCAGCGAGTCCCTTGGCTCCTACAATGAGCAGTTCTTC. This translates into CASSESLGSYNEQFF.

The chain links TRBV5-4 to TRBJ2-5, with D unclear. The V gene's germline CDR1 is SGHNT and CDR2 YYREEE (reference sequence). This CDR3 contains 15 residues. Trimming left V 4 bases short and J 2 bases short, with 15 bases between. CDR3 residues: CASSTNAGRQETQYF. CDR3 coding DNA: TGTGCCAGCAGCACCAACGCAGGTCGACAAGAGACCCAGTACTTC.

The chain employs TRBV28 and TRBJ1-2, with no clear D. V was pared by 2 bases and J by 8 bases, with 27 bases between. This CDR3 is built from 18 residues. Germline-derived CDR1 and CDR2 are MDHEN and SYDVKM. CDR3 protein: CASSLSVPPTHPVRGYTF. CDR3 sequence (DNA): TGTGCCAGCAGTTTAAGCGTTCCGCCGACTCATCCAGTCCGGGGCTACACCTTC.

This chain connects TRBV15 to TRBJ1-5; the match to TRBD1 covers 9 bases. CDR3 size: 15 residues. Germline V gene lookup returns CDR1 LNHNV and CDR2 YYDKDF (reference sequence). V was pared by 8 bases and J by 1 base, with 6 bases of the junction left unmatched. The CDR3 loop reads CATRRQGESNQPQHF. The DNA of the CDR3 is TGTGCCACCCGACGACAGGGGGAGAGCAATCAGCCCCAGCATTTT.

The chain recombines TRBV15 with TRBJ1-5, with no clear D. The CDR3 is 14 amino acids. The germline V gene encodes CDR1 LNHNV and CDR2 YYDKDF (reference sequence). The V end was cut by 0 bases, the J end by 9 bases, with 12 bases between. CDR3 DNA sequence: TGTGCCACCAGCAGAGATCCCCCAACCCTGCCCCAGCATTTT. This gives the protein CATSRDPPTLPQHF.

This chain links TRBV15 with TRBJ1-2; D not resolved. V was shortened by 1 base and J by 7 bases, with 13 bases between the two germline ends. This CDR3 has 14 residues. Germline V gene lookup returns CDR1 LNHNV and CDR2 YYDKDF (reference sequence). The CDR3 sequence: CATSRGGGAAGYTF. CDR3 coding DNA: TGTGCCACCAGCAGAGGAGGAGGAGCGGCTGGCTACACCTTC.